This T cell receptor (beta chain) came from a study of early stage breast cancer tumors. This CDR3 contains 15 residues. V lost 3 bases and J lost 2, with 13 bases in between. CDR1 LGHNA and CDR2 YNFKEQ come from the germline V gene. Assay used: immunoSEQ multiplex PCR; TCRdb lists only in-frame clones, some missing. The sample holds around 53,000 clones, 80% to 95% seen once. The TCR sequence derives from an older person with breast cancer. The V and J genes are TRBV4-2 and TRBJ1-2, with TRBD1 as a possible D gene (6 bases). Sequencing was performed on blood. The CDR3: CASSQNFGQNYGYTF. CDR3 in DNA: TGTGCCAGCAGCCAGAATTTCGGACAGAACTATGGCTACACCTTC.